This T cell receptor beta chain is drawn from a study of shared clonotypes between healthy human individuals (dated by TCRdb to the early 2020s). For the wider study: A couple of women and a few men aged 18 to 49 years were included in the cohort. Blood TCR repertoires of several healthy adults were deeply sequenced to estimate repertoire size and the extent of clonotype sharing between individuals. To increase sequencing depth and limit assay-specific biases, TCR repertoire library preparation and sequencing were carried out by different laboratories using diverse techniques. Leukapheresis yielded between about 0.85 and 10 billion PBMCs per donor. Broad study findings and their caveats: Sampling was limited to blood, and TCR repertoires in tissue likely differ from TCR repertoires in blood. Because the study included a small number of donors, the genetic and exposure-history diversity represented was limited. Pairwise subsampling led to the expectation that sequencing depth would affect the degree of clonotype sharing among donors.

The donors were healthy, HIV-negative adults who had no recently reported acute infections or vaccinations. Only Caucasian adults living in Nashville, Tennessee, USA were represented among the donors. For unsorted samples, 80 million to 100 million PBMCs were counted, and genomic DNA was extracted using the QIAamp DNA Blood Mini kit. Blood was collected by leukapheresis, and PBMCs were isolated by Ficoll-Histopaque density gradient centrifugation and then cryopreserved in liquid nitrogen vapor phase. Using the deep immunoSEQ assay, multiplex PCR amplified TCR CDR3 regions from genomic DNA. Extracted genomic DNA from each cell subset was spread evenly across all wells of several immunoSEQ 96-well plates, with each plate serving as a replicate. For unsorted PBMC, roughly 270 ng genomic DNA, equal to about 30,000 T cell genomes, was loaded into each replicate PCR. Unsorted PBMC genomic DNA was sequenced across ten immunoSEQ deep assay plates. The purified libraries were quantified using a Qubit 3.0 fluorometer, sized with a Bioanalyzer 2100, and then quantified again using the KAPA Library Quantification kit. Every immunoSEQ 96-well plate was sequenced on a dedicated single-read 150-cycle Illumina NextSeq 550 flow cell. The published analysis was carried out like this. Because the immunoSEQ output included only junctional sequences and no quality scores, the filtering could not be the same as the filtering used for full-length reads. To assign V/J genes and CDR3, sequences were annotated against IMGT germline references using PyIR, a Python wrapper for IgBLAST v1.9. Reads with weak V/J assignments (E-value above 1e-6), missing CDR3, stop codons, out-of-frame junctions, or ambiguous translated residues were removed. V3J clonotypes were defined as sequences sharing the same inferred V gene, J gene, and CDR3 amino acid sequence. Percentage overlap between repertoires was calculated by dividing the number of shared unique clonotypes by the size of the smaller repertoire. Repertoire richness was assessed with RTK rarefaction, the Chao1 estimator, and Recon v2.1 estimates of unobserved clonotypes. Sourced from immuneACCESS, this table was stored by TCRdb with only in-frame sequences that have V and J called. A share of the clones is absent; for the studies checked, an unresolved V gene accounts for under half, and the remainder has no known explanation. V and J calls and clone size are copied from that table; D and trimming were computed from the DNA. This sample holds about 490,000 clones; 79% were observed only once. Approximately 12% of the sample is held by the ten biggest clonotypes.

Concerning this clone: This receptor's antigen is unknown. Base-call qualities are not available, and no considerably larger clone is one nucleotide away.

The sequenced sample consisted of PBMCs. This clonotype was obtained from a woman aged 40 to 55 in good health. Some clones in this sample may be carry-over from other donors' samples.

This receptor carries the CDR3 CSVKILLGERSYNEQFF. The DNA sequence is given as TGCAGCGTTAAGATCCTTCTAGGGGAGCGCTCCTACAATGAGCAGTTCTTC. The chain is assembled from TRBV29-1 and TRBJ2-1; the D region may be TRBD1 or TRBD2, each matching 5 bases equally. The germline ends are 20 bases apart after V is trimmed by 5 bases and J by 0 bases. Inclusive of the bounding cysteine and phenylalanine, the CDR3 is 17 residues long. Here the CDR3 DNA is all that survives: 51 bases in frame from base 1. CDR1 and CDR2 are drawn from the germline V gene: SQVTM, ANQGSEA.